This is a list of T cell receptor beta chains from one sample in a study of blood T cell repertoires in COVID-19. Produced via immunoSEQ multiplex PCR; TCRdb's table is partial and in-frame only. The sample lists about 6,800 clones, around 85% seen once, with about a sixth in the top ten. Specimen: peripheral blood. These receptors all come from a human donor in a cohort sampled during active COVID-19. Both conserved end residues are trimmed from each CDR3.

V,CDR3
TRBV19,ASSIVSSGKYEQY
TRBV5-1,ASSLLSGDETQY
TRBV5-1,ASSLVGGRGETQY
TRBV3-1/TRBV3-2,ASSRGTSYGYT
TRBV7-9,ASSPRDSAYEQY
TRBV9,ASSGASGGSYNEQF
TRBV27,ASSSRVGETQY
TRBV6-5,ASRARGAFNEKLF
TRBV5-1,ASSPDGGTEAF
TRBV9,ASSVGQGGGRRETQY
TRBV21-1,ASRNDKSGTGELF
TRBV5-4,ASSSSVNTEAF
TRBV2,ASSSQQGVTEAF
TRBV9,ASSVAVGGPETQY
TRBV7-9,ASSFGGVDTEAF
TRBV5-5,ASSLASGLYEQY
TRBV5-1,ASSRETSYGYT
TRBV19,ASSGLAGSSTDTQY
TRBV19,ASSRGRRNQPQH
TRBV4-3,ASSKSTGGELGADTQY
TRBV2,ASSEPDRVGAAKNIQY
TRBV19,ASALGTNTGELF
TRBV5-1,ASRPGQGTEAF
TRBV6-4,ASSEGQGYNSPLH
TRBV6-1,ASSVRTGGYSDNEQF
TRBV4-2,ASSQEQPSNQPQH
TRBV9,ASSTTTANTEAF
TRBV7-3,ASSLGTGSNEQF
TRBV5-1,ASSLAGMNTEAF
TRBV28,ASSSPGYNSPLH
TRBV30,ACETGRNSPLH
TRBV30,AWSQNRVGYGYT
TRBV6-5,ASSYSQGGANVLT
TRBV9,ASSPRGRGHYSNQPQH
TRBV21-1,ASSNATSVHEQF
TRBV12-3/TRBV12-4,ASTRGPGGTQY
TRBV5-1,ASSLAAGTNEKLF
TRBV29-1,SVAQGIMNTEAF
TRBV6-5,ASSYATSDTGELF
TRBV19,ASSILGTANTGELF
TRBV7-9,ASRLERYEQY
TRBV15,ATANRGNQPQH